The 11 T cell receptor beta chains below were found in one sample sequenced in a study of T-cell memory formation after mild COVID-19. TCRdb processed the 5' RACE reads anew with MiXCR; each CDR3 protein has one entry. The sample has roughly 150,000 distinct CDR3 sequences; more than 13% are singletons. The source material was PBMCs or a T cell subset sorted from them (not recorded which). These receptors were collected from an adult woman who had mild COVID-19 (a few samples of this study predate the infection). Cell type and time point are not known.

V is TRBV9 and J is TRBJ1-5, with D tentatively TRBD1 (6 bases). Trimming pared 4 bases from V and 7 bases from J, leaving 12 bases between. This CDR3 has 13 residues. Germline CDR1 is SGDLS and CDR2 is YYNGEE. The CDR3, as DNA: TGTGCCAGCAGCCCGGCAGGGGCCCAGCCCCAGCATTTT. This codes for CASSPAGAQPQHF.

This chain uses TRBV7-3 with TRBJ2-6; 8 positions agree with TRBD1. The germline gives CDR1 SGHTA, CDR2 FQGTGA. The CDR3 has 17 amino acids. The trim removed 5 bases at V and 0 bases at J, leaving 6 bases unmatched. The CDR3 nucleotides read TGTGCCAGCAGCCATGGGACAGGCGACTCTGGGGCCAACGTCCTGACTTTC. Residues: CASSHGTGDSGANVLTF.

This clonotype was counted only a few times. CDR3: CASSVEGLVYTF. The CDR3 bases are TGTGCCAGCAGTGTTGAAGGCCTGGTGTACACCTTC. The chain employs TRBV25-1 and TRBJ1-2; D uncertain. Germline-derived CDR1 and CDR2 are MGHDK and SYGVNS. The CDR3 is 12 residues long. V was trimmed by 4 bases and J by 11 bases, leaving 14 bases between them.

This clonotype has a handful of counts. The chain combines TRBV6-6 with TRBJ2-1; D is unresolved. This CDR3 comprises 12 residues. CDR1 is MNHNY, CDR2 SVGAGI, per germline (reference sequence). V was shortened by 0 bases and J by 9 bases, with 6 bases between the two germline ends. This CDR3 is CASSYSRVEQFF. The DNA for the CDR3 is TGTGCCAGCAGTTACTCGCGTGTTGAGCAGTTCTTC.

The sample holds a few counts of this clonotype. The rearrangement links TRBV9 to TRBJ2-2, with D possibly TRBD2 on 6 matching bases. Germline V gives CDR1 SGDLS, CDR2 YYNGEE. V was shortened by 3 bases and J by 4 bases, with 19 bases between the two germline ends. The CDR3 length is 17 residues. The CDR3: CASSAQGVRGPTGELFF. CDR3 nucleotides: TGTGCCAGCAGCGCCCAAGGTGTGCGGGGCCCCACCGGGGAGCTGTTTTTT.

This clonotype was seen more than once but under ten times. V is TRBV7-6 and J is TRBJ2-5, with TRBD2 matching over 9 bases. The CDR3 is made up of 14 amino acids. The germline V gene has CDR1 SGHVS and CDR2 FNYEAQ. J gave up 5 bases and V 6 bases, and 7 bases lay outside the gene matches. DNA for the CDR3: TGTGCCAGCAGAATCCTAGCGGGGATGGAGACCCAGTACTTC. Translating it yields CASRILAGMETQYF.

The chain carries TRBV13 and TRBJ2-5, with 11 nucleotides matching TRBD2. The CDR3 totals 17 residues. Trimming removed 3 bases from V and 1 base from J; junction bases left unmatched: 7. Germline V gives CDR1 PRHDT, CDR2 FYEKMQ (reference sequence). The CDR3 loop reads CASSFPTSGMIQETQYF. The CDR3 DNA sequence: TGTGCCAGCAGCTTCCCGACTAGCGGGATGATCCAAGAGACCCAGTACTTC.

This clonotype was detected a few times. The chain recombines TRBV3-1 with TRBJ2-5; D remains unclear. Trimming shortened V by 0 bases and J by 4 bases, and 3 bases separated the two germline ends. This CDR3 contains 12 residues. Germline V gives CDR1 LGHDT, CDR2 YNNKEL (reference sequence). The DNA for the CDR3 is TGTGCCAGCAGCCAAGATCCAGAGACCCAGTACTTC. Translation gives CASSQDPETQYF.

This chain uses TRBV7-2 with TRBJ2-7; TRBD2 is a possible D gene (5 bases). The germline gives CDR1 SGHTA, CDR2 FQGNSA. V was trimmed by 6 bases and J by 3 bases, leaving 15 bases between them. This CDR3 has 14 amino acids. CDR3: CASRHEGGFYEQYF. The CDR3 nucleotides are TGTGCCAGCAGACACGAGGGCGGCTTCTACGAGCAGTACTTC.

A few counts support this clonotype. The DNA for the CDR3 is TGTGCCAGCAGCGTACTAGCGGTCAATGAGCAGTTCTTC. Translation: CASSVLAVNEQFF. The chain employs TRBV7-8 and TRBJ2-1; 8 nucleotides line up with TRBD2. Trimming cost V 5 bases and J 6 bases; bases outside gene matches: 3. The germline V gene encodes CDR1 SGHVS and CDR2 FQNEAQ. This CDR3 is 13 amino acids long.

In this sample, this clonotype turned up a few times. The chain employs TRBV5-6 and TRBJ1-5; possibly TRBD1 for D (5 bases). Germline CDR1 SGHDT, CDR2 YYEEEE. The V gene lost 3 bases and the J gene lost 0 bases, with 10 bases spanning the gap. CDR3 length: 15 residues. The CDR3 spells CASSSGTGSNQPQHF. CDR3 DNA sequence: TGTGCCAGCAGCTCCGGGACGGGTAGCAATCAGCCCCAGCATTTT.